The 11 T cell receptor beta chains listed next were all sequenced from one sample in a study of cytomegalovirus exposure and HLA in healthy donors. Clones were sequenced by immunoSEQ multiplex PCR, and TCRdb holds only the in-frame ones, with some missing. This sample has around 250,000 clones, with around 91% found just once. Material: PBMCs. These receptors were collected from a young woman in good health and CMV-seronegative.

The chain employs TRBV6-1 and TRBJ2-5; possibly TRBD2 for D (6 bases). Trimming pared 4 bases from V and 9 bases from J, leaving 12 bases between. This CDR3 is 12 amino acids long. CDR1 MNHNS and CDR2 SASEGT come from the germline V gene. The CDR3 DNA reads as TGTGCCAGCAGTGTCCGGAGGGACTCCCAGTACTTC. It codes for CASSVRRDSQYF.

The V gene is TRBV7-2, the J gene TRBJ2-2, with 8 bases identical to TRBD1. This CDR3 comprises 18 residues. V trimming: 0 bases; J trimming: 1 base; junction bases outside the gene matches: 7. CDR1 and CDR2 from the germline V gene are SGHTA and FQGNSA. The DNA of the CDR3 is TGTGCCAGCAGCTTAGCGGAGGACAGGGTGATGAACACCGGGGAGCTGTTTTTT. It yields the protein CASSLAEDRVMNTGELFF.

The rearrangement links TRBV30 to TRBJ2-1, with D possibly being TRBD2 (5 bases). V lost 7 bases and J 0 bases, leaving 16 bases between the germline ends. Germline V gene sequence: CDR1 GTSNPN, CDR2 SVGIG (reference sequence). CDR3 length: 15 amino acids. CDR3 nucleotide sequence: TGTGCCTCCGACGGGGATACGAGCTCCTACAATGAGCAGTTCTTC. As protein: CASDGDTSSYNEQFF.

In its sample, this clone was seen a few times. The chain employs TRBV19 and TRBJ1-6, with no clear D. Germline lookup yields CDR1 LNHDA and CDR2 SQIVND (reference sequence). Trimming left V 6 bases short and J 7 bases short, with 7 bases between. The CDR3 is 12 amino acids. CDR3 in amino acids: CASSGVNSPLHF. The CDR3 nucleotides are TGTGCCAGTAGCGGGGTGAATTCACCCCTCCACTTT.

The rearrangement links TRBV5-5 to TRBJ1-6, with D possibly matching TRBD1 (5 bases). With 8 bases removed from V and 10 bases from J, the gap between germline ends came to 31 bases. CDR1 is SGHKS and CDR2 is YYEKEE in the germline V gene (reference sequence). CDR3 length equals 18 residues. As DNA, the CDR3 is TGTGCCAGACACCGCGGGGACTCCCGATGGCCGGAATACTCACCCCTCCACTTT. It specifies CARHRGDSRWPEYSPLHF.

As DNA, the CDR3 is TGTGCCAGCAGCCCTGGGGCGGGGAGCTCCTACGAGCAGTACTTC. Translated: CASSPGAGSSYEQYF. This chain uses TRBV7-8 with TRBJ2-7; D perhaps matches TRBD2 (6 bases). The V end lost 5 bases, the J end lost 0 bases, and 14 bases lay between the germline ends. This CDR3 has 15 residues. In germline, CDR1 is SGHVS, CDR2 FQNEAQ. Drawing the rest from reference TRBV7-8 and TRBJ2-7, the complete variable domain is GAGVSQSPRYKVAKRGQDVALRCDPISGHVSLFWYQQALGQGPEFLTYFQNEAQLDKSGLPSDRFFAERPEGSVSTLKIQRTQQEDSAVYLCASSPGAGSSYEQYFGPGTRLTVT.

J is TRBJ2-1 and V is TRBV6-1; 9 bases map to TRBD1. Germline CDR1 and CDR2: MNHNS and SASEGT. The CDR3 consists of 16 residues. V was clipped by 7 bases and J by 4 bases; unmatched bases: 11. CDR3 sequence reads: CASIGAGTGRYNEQFF. In DNA, the CDR3 is TGTGCCAGCATTGGAGCCGGGACAGGGAGATACAATGAGCAGTTCTTC.

The rearrangement uses TRBV27 and TRBJ2-2, with 9 bases matching TRBD2. The germline gives CDR1 MNHEY, CDR2 SMNVEV (reference sequence). Trimming cost V 8 bases and J 8 bases; bases outside gene matches: 9. The CDR3 extends over 14 amino acids. CDR3 sequence (DNA): TGTGCCAGCCTTAGGCTAGCGGGGTCAGGGGAGCTGTTTTTT. This gives the protein CASLRLAGSGELFF.

The V call is TRBV9, the J call TRBJ1-1; D unresolved. V was clipped by 0 bases and J by 0 bases, with 6 bases between them. The CDR3 totals 14 residues. Germline assignment: CDR1 SGDLS and CDR2 YYNGEE. CDR3 in amino acids: CASSVDTLNTEAFF. CDR3 DNA: TGTGCCAGCAGCGTAGACACCTTGAACACTGAAGCTTTCTTT.

The rearrangement uses TRBV18 and TRBJ1-2, with D perhaps matching TRBD1 (5 bases). Germline CDR1 is KGHSH and CDR2 is LQKENI. The germline V and J ends were trimmed by 3 bases and 7 bases, with 15 bases remaining between them. CDR3 length: 14 residues. The CDR3 DNA follows: TGTGCCAGCTCACCGGGCAGGGAAATTTCTGGCTACACCTTC. This gives the protein CASSPGREISGYTF.

The chain carries TRBV6-1 and TRBJ1-1; D unresolved. Germline values: CDR1 MNHNS, CDR2 SASEGT. This CDR3 region has 11 residues. Trimming took off 2 bases at V and 7 bases at J, with 5 bases between the two ends. The CDR3 protein is CASSESLEAFF. CDR3 nucleotides: TGTGCCAGCAGTGAATCACTTGAAGCTTTCTTT.